A single sample is the source of the 26 T cell receptor beta chains below, sequenced in a study of cytomegalovirus exposure and HLA in healthy donors. The PCR made use of 60 Vbeta and 13 Jbeta primers. TCRdb's table, derived via immunoSEQ multiplex PCR, lists solely in-frame clones and lacks some. This table has fewer than 250,000 clones, over 80% appearing once. Sequencing input: PBMCs. Receptor source: a woman aged 45-59 years in good health and CMV-seropositive.

This chain joins TRBV28 and TRBJ2-3; 9 nucleotides agree with TRBD2. Germline loops: CDR1 MDHEN, CDR2 SYDVKM. Trimming at V came to 6 bases and at J to 2 bases, leaving 15 bases not matched to a gene. The CDR3 sequence is 18 residues long. CDR3 nucleotide sequence: TGTGCCAGCAGACATAAAAGACTAGCGGTTCTTATCACAGATACGCAGTATTTT. Protein product: CASRHKRLAVLITDTQYF.

The CDR3 sequence: CASSQDWAPEGVYGYTF. The CDR3 region has the DNA TGCGCCAGCAGCCAAGATTGGGCCCCCGAAGGTGTCTATGGCTACACCTTC. The chain links TRBV4-1 to TRBJ1-2; D remains ambiguous. Trimming stripped 0 bases from V and 4 bases from J, with 18 bases between. CDR3 size: 17 residues. Germline V gene sequence: CDR1 MGHRA, CDR2 YSYEKL.

J is TRBJ2-3 and V is TRBV5-5, with 9 bases lining up with TRBD2. Trimming cost V 10 bases and J 0 bases; bases outside gene matches: 9. This CDR3 has 15 residues. CDR1 and CDR2 from the germline V gene are SGHKS and YYEKEE (reference sequence). CDR3 bases: TGTGCCGGAACTAGCGGGTCGTTGAGCACAGATACGCAGTATTTT. Protein sequence: CAGTSGSLSTDTQYF. Full variable domain (outside the CDR3, taken from reference TRBV5-5 and TRBJ2-3): DAGVTQSPTHLIKTRGQQVTLRCSPISGHKSVSWYQQVLGQGPQFIFQYYEKEERGRGNFPDRFSARQFPNYSSELNVNALLLGDSALYLCAGTSGSLSTDTQYFGPGTRLTVL.

This clone was observed a handful of times. The genes are TRBV6-5 and TRBJ1-2; TRBD1 might be the D (6 bases). The CDR3 runs 15 residues. Trimming shortened V by 5 bases and J by 8 bases, and 21 bases separated the two germline ends. Germline V gene lookup returns CDR1 MNHEY and CDR2 SVGAGI. In DNA form, the CDR3 reads TGTGCCAGCAGTGGCGGCCAGGGGAAAGCTCGAGGCTACACCTTC. It specifies CASSGGQGKARGYTF.

J is TRBJ1-2 and V is TRBV19; maybe TRBD1 (5 bases). This CDR3 is built from 13 residues. Trimming shortened V by 7 bases and J by 6 bases, and 15 bases separated the two germline ends. Germline CDR1 reads LNHDA; CDR2 reads SQIVND (reference sequence). In DNA, the CDR3 is TGTGCCAGTACCCAGACAGCCCTCGATGGCTACACCTTC. Its protein is CASTQTALDGYTF.

The sample holds one count of this clone. This sequence joins TRBV2 and TRBJ1-4; weak D call: TRBD1 (5 bases). The CDR3 covers 14 residues. V lost 6 bases and J 8 bases, leaving 16 bases between the germline ends. Germline V gene sequence: CDR1 SNHLY, CDR2 FYNNEI. The CDR3 loop is CASRGPPRDEKLFF. The CDR3, as DNA: TGTGCCAGCAGGGGTCCCCCGCGGGACGAAAAACTGTTTTTT.

The chain has TRBV25-1 and TRBJ1-2, with a possible D match to TRBD1 (6 bases). V lost 3 bases to trimming and J lost 2 bases, with 13 bases between them. The germline CDR1 and CDR2 sequences are MGHDK and SYGVNS. The CDR3 length is 15 residues. Written as DNA, the CDR3 is TGTGCCAGCAGTGACCCACAGGGTTTGAACTATGGCTACACCTTC. Amino acids: CASSDPQGLNYGYTF.

The chain recombines TRBV11-2 with TRBJ1-1; no definite D call. Trimming shortened V by 1 base and J by 8 bases, and 8 bases separated the two germline ends. Germline assignment: CDR1 SGHAT and CDR2 FQNNGV. The CDR3 has 12 residues. DNA for the CDR3: TGTGCCAGCAGCTTAGGTATGACAGAAGCTTTCTTT. Its protein is CASSLGMTEAFF.

This clone was found once. This chain connects TRBV19 to TRBJ2-7, with a weak D call TRBD1 (5 bases). This CDR3 has 14 residues. The V gene lost 5 bases and the J gene lost 3 bases, with 14 bases spanning the gap. CDR1 and CDR2 (germline): LNHDA, SQIVND (reference sequence). In nucleotides, the CDR3 is TGTGCCAGTAGTCCAGTACAGGAGAGCTACGAGCAGTACTTC. It yields the protein CASSPVQESYEQYF.

The DNA for the CDR3 is TGTGCCAGCAGTTCCGGGTCCCTATTCAATCAGCCCCAGCATTTT. Translation gives CASSSGSLFNQPQHF. J is TRBJ1-5 and V is TRBV28; D is unresolved. CDR3 length: 15 amino acids. Germline V lookup: CDR1 MDHEN, CDR2 SYDVKM. Deletions cut 4 bases from V and 3 bases from J, with 13 bases between.

This chain joins TRBV6-5 and TRBJ2-7, with TRBD2 matching over 7 bases. CDR3 length: 15 residues. The junction had 8 bases not matched to a gene; V was cut back by 4 bases and J by 2 bases. CDR1 is MNHEY and CDR2 is SVGAGI in the germline V gene. CDR3 loop: CASSSAGDGTYEQYF. CDR3 sequence (DNA): TGTGCCAGCAGTTCCGCGGGGGACGGGACCTACGAGCAGTACTTC.

This clone came up a few times. This rearrangement joins TRBV5-1 to TRBJ1-6, with 7 bases fitting TRBD1. Germline-derived CDR1 and CDR2 are SGHRS and YFSETQ. The CDR3 length is 16 residues. The V segment lost 1 base and the J segment 3 bases; nucleotides outside the gene matches: 4. The CDR3 region has the DNA TGCGCCAGCAGCTTGAGTGCAGGGGGCTATAATTCACCCCTCCACTTT. This gives the protein CASSLSAGGYNSPLHF.

The chain employs TRBV27 and TRBJ1-5; D gene unclear. The CDR3 has 18 residues. V was cut by 0 bases and J by 2 bases, with 17 bases left in between. Per germline, CDR1 MNHEY and CDR2 SMNVEV (reference sequence). The CDR3, as DNA: TGTGCCAGCAGTTTATCAGGTGGGAGGGTTTATGGCAATCAGCCCCAGCATTTT. Its translation is CASSLSGGRVYGNQPQHF.

The chain carries TRBV6-5 and TRBJ1-4; 8 bases map to TRBD1. Germline V lookup: CDR1 MNHEY, CDR2 SVGAGI. With V trimmed by 6 bases and J by 10 bases, 13 bases remained unmatched. CDR3 length: 15 residues. The CDR3 nucleotides read TGTGCCAGCAGAGCCGGACAGGGCAAAATCTCAAAACTGTTTTTT. Translating gives CASRAGQGKISKLFF.

The chain uses TRBV7-9 and TRBJ1-4; no reliable D call. The germline V gene has CDR1 SEHNR and CDR2 FQNEAQ (reference sequence). The CDR3 is made up of 12 amino acids. V was cut by 11 bases and J by 8 bases, with 15 bases left in between. Written as DNA, the CDR3 is TGTGCCCCCAGGAGGAGGGCCGAAAAACTGTTTTTT. This gives the protein CAPRRRAEKLFF.

The J gene is TRBJ2-3, the V gene TRBV5-1; D is uncertain. Germline V gene sequence: CDR1 SGHRS, CDR2 YFSETQ. The CDR3 runs to 14 residues. Trimming stripped 0 bases from V and 2 bases from J, with 7 bases between. CDR3 DNA: TGCGCCAGCAGCTTGGCACAGTTCACAGATACGCAGTATTTT. Amino acids: CASSLAQFTDTQYF.

This clone has only one observation. The J gene is TRBJ2-3, the V gene TRBV28; D not resolved. CDR1 and CDR2 from the germline V gene are MDHEN and SYDVKM. This CDR3 has 14 amino acids. V shed 1 base and J shed 0 bases, with 5 bases lying between them. CDR3 DNA: TGTGCCAGCAGTTTATTCCCAAGCACAGATACGCAGTATTTT. It encodes CASSLFPSTDTQYF.

The chain is built from TRBV29-1 and TRBJ1-2; a possible D gene is TRBD1 (5 bases). CDR1 is SQVTM and CDR2 is ANQGSEA in the germline V gene. This CDR3 contains 13 residues. V was shortened by 8 bases and J by 1 base, with 14 bases between the two germline ends. CDR3 residues: CSFQTQGNYGYTF. In nucleotides, the CDR3 is TGCAGCTTCCAAACCCAGGGTAACTATGGCTACACCTTC.

In its sample, this clone was seen once. The chain combines TRBV9 with TRBJ2-3; 14 positions agree with TRBD2. The CDR3 covers 21 residues. CDR1 and CDR2 (germline): SGDLS, YYNGEE. J was trimmed by 9 bases and V by 3 bases; bases with no gene match: 24. CDR3: CASSARTSGGLNVAPPLTQYF. CDR3 nucleotides: TGTGCCAGCAGCGCCCGGACTAGCGGGGGGCTTAACGTAGCACCGCCTCTCACGCAGTATTTT.

The genes are TRBV27 and TRBJ2-5; perhaps TRBD2 as D (5 bases). Trimming shortened V by 3 bases and J by 5 bases, and 10 bases separated the two germline ends. The V gene's germline CDR1 is MNHEY and CDR2 SMNVEV (reference sequence). The CDR3 consists of 13 residues. DNA for the CDR3: TGTGCCAGCAGTTTTGCGGGTGGGGAGACCCAGTACTTC. As protein: CASSFAGGETQYF.

The chain joins TRBV6-5 to TRBJ2-1; D is possibly TRBD2 (5 bases). The length of the CDR3 is 14 residues. V lost 7 bases to trimming and J lost 0 bases, with 10 bases between them. Germline CDR1 MNHEY, CDR2 SVGAGI. The CDR3 DNA follows: TGTGCCAGCAAGGGAACTAGCTCCTACAATGAGCAGTTCTTC. Its translation: CASKGTSSYNEQFF.

The chain carries TRBV5-4 and TRBJ2-3; the match to TRBD2 covers 7 bases. Unmatched junction bases numbered 5, after V lost 2 bases and J lost 11 bases. The germline gives CDR1 SGHNT, CDR2 YYREEE (reference sequence). The CDR3 loop spans 12 amino acids. The CDR3 DNA sequence: TGTGCCAGCAGCTTTAGTCGGGGGGAGCAGTATTTT. It specifies CASSFSRGEQYF.

This clone showed up just a few times. The chain couples TRBV6-1 to TRBJ2-1; maybe TRBD1 (7 bases). V gave up 4 bases and J gave up 4 bases, with 29 bases separating them. Looked up from germline, CDR1 is MNHNS and CDR2 is SASEGT. This CDR3 is built from 20 residues. In DNA form, the CDR3 reads TGTGCCAGCAGTGCGCGTGGGCAGGGGGAACTAGCTAGGGGTTACAATGAGCAGTTCTTC. Its translation: CASSARGQGELARGYNEQFF.

This sequence joins TRBV7-3 and TRBJ2-2, with D hard to call. Trimming removed 2 bases at V and 1 base at J, with 2 bases between. Per germline, CDR1 SGHTA and CDR2 FQGTGA. This CDR3 is 13 amino acids long. The CDR3 nucleotides are TGTGCCAGCAGCTTACGGAACACCGGGGAGCTGTTTTTT. It is translated as CASSLRNTGELFF.

The genes are TRBV11-2 and TRBJ1-2, with 7 bases matching TRBD1. The ends lost 5 bases at V and 3 bases at J; junction bases unmatched: 12. CDR3 length equals 16 residues. Germline V lookup: CDR1 SGHAT, CDR2 FQNNGV. Here the CDR3 DNA reads TGTGCCAGCAGCCCAATTGCCTCGGGACAGTACTATGGCTACACCTTC. This translates into CASSPIASGQYYGYTF.

This chain links TRBV6-1 with TRBJ2-7; 8 nucleotides line up with TRBD2. There are 15 residues in the CDR3. The V gene's germline CDR1 is MNHNS and CDR2 SASEGT. CDR3 sequence reads: CAAQEGVAGIYEQYF. The CDR3 DNA reads TGTGCAGCCCAGGAGGGTGTAGCGGGGATCTACGAGCAGTACTTC.